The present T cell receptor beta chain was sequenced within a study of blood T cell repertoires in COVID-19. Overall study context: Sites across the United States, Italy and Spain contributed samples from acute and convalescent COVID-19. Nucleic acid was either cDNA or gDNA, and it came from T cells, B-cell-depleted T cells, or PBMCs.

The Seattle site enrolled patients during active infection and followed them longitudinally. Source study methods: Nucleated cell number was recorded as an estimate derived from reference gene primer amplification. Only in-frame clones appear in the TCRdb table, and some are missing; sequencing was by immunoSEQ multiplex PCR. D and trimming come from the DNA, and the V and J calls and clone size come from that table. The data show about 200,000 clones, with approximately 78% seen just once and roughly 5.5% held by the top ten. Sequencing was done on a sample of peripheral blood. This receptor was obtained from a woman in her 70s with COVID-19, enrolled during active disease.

CDR3 in DNA: TGTGCCAGCAGTTTAACAGGGGGCGTTGTGAACACTGAAGCTTTCTTT. It translates to CASSLTGGVVNTEAFF. The gene calls are TRBV6-5 and TRBJ1-1, with TRBD1 matching over 9 bases. The CDR3 runs to 16 residues. V trimming: 4 bases; J trimming: 0 bases; junction bases outside the gene matches: 6. Germline CDR1 and CDR2: MNHEY and SVGAGI.